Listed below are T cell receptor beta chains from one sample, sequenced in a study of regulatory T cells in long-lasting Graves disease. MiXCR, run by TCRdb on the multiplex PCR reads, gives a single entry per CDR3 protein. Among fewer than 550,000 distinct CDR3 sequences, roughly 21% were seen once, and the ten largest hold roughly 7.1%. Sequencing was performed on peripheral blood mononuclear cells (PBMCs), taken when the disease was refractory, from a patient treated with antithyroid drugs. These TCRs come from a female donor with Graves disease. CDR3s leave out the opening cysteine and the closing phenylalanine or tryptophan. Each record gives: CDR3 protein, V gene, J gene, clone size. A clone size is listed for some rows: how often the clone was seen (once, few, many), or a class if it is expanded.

CDR3 protein: ASSILDRHNEKLF; V gene: TRBV19; J gene: TRBJ1-4; clone size: -
CDR3 protein: ASAGTVSPGGYT; V gene: TRBV28; J gene: TRBJ1-2; clone size: many
CDR3 protein: ATSDGQEVGEETQY; V gene: TRBV24-1; J gene: TRBJ2-5; clone size: many
CDR3 protein: SASLGDTGELF; V gene: TRBV20-1; J gene: TRBJ2-2; clone size: few
CDR3 protein: ASSLPMMPYEQY; V gene: TRBV6-1; J gene: TRBJ2-7; clone size: few
CDR3 protein: ASSQGPGNTEAF; V gene: TRBV3-1; J gene: TRBJ1-1; clone size: many
CDR3 protein: ASSKTSADTGELF; V gene: TRBV5-1; J gene: TRBJ2-2; clone size: few
CDR3 protein: ASSRQGGQGELRYEQY; V gene: TRBV7-9; J gene: TRBJ2-7; clone size: few
CDR3 protein: ASSRQDRGSYEQY; V gene: TRBV12-3/TRBV12-4; J gene: TRBJ2-7; clone size: -
CDR3 protein: AWSVRGQLSYEQY; V gene: TRBV30; J gene: TRBJ2-7; clone size: few
CDR3 protein: ASSQDGGQIGDTEAF; V gene: TRBV4-1; J gene: TRBJ1-1; clone size: -
CDR3 protein: AGGNRVSNQPQH; V gene: TRBV28; J gene: TRBJ1-5; clone size: many
CDR3 protein: SATGTGAGTEAF; V gene: TRBV20-1; J gene: TRBJ1-1; clone size: -
CDR3 protein: ASSFRDLPRDTEAF; V gene: TRBV5-5; J gene: TRBJ1-1; clone size: -
CDR3 protein: ASEKRTFGIMIETQY; V gene: TRBV2; J gene: TRBJ2-5; clone size: many
CDR3 protein: ASGLSTLRTEAF; V gene: TRBV12-5; J gene: TRBJ1-1; clone size: many
CDR3 protein: ASSPQGVNSPLH; V gene: TRBV12-3/TRBV12-4; J gene: TRBJ1-6; clone size: many
CDR3 protein: ASRPRLGNTEAF; V gene: TRBV27; J gene: TRBJ1-1; clone size: many
CDR3 protein: ASSQGAGGGGLAKNIQY; V gene: TRBV4-1; J gene: TRBJ2-4; clone size: -
CDR3 protein: ASSSLHRGTNEQF; V gene: TRBV13; J gene: TRBJ2-1; clone size: many
CDR3 protein: ASSPGTGGTPSEQY; V gene: TRBV7-2; J gene: TRBJ2-7; clone size: many
CDR3 protein: ASSPVVAAENTEAF; V gene: TRBV7-3; J gene: TRBJ1-1; clone size: few
CDR3 protein: ASSFSGDSRAETQY; V gene: TRBV5-1; J gene: TRBJ2-5; clone size: few
CDR3 protein: AGGPGAQY; V gene: TRBV6-4; J gene: TRBJ2-5; clone size: many
CDR3 protein: ASSEAMTGVGSPLH; V gene: TRBV6-1; J gene: TRBJ1-6; clone size: few
CDR3 protein: ASTPGREQY; V gene: TRBV6-1; J gene: TRBJ2-7; clone size: few
CDR3 protein: ASSPLAGESYEQY; V gene: TRBV5-1; J gene: TRBJ2-7; clone size: -
CDR3 protein: ASSITGQGLHEQY; V gene: TRBV19; J gene: TRBJ2-7; clone size: -
CDR3 protein: ASSLPLGGNTEAF; V gene: TRBV11-2; J gene: TRBJ1-1; clone size: many
CDR3 protein: ASSFSTDEQY; V gene: TRBV5-1; J gene: TRBJ2-7; clone size: few
CDR3 protein: ASTKVPHVGYSNQPQH; V gene: TRBV6-1; J gene: TRBJ1-5; clone size: -
CDR3 protein: SARGDRASSYEQY; V gene: TRBV20-1; J gene: TRBJ2-7; clone size: -
CDR3 protein: ASSRIGDEQY; V gene: TRBV28; J gene: TRBJ2-7; clone size: many
CDR3 protein: ASSLRDRLTGELF; V gene: TRBV2; J gene: TRBJ2-2; clone size: few
CDR3 protein: ASSPLPGQGAHNNQPQH; V gene: TRBV11-2; J gene: TRBJ1-5; clone size: -
CDR3 protein: ASSLVGGGTEAF; V gene: TRBV12-3/TRBV12-4; J gene: TRBJ1-1; clone size: many
CDR3 protein: ASSLRPGAFQETQY; V gene: TRBV5-6; J gene: TRBJ2-5; clone size: few
CDR3 protein: ASGTADSPLH; V gene: TRBV5-1; J gene: TRBJ1-6; clone size: -
CDR3 protein: ASSVAGNTEAF; V gene: TRBV2; J gene: TRBJ1-1; clone size: many
CDR3 protein: ASRRHTGNTEAF; V gene: TRBV12-3/TRBV12-4; J gene: TRBJ1-1; clone size: many
CDR3 protein: ASCTGASYEQY; V gene: TRBV28; J gene: TRBJ2-7; clone size: many
CDR3 protein: ASSPHQGEEDTGELF; V gene: TRBV19; J gene: TRBJ2-2; clone size: few
CDR3 protein: ASSAEEKGTSGSYEQC; V gene: TRBV9; J gene: TRBJ2-7; clone size: -
CDR3 protein: SVTGTYEQY; V gene: TRBV20-1; J gene: TRBJ2-7; clone size: few